This T cell receptor (beta chain) was sequenced for a study of cytomegalovirus exposure and HLA in healthy donors (dated by TCRdb to the late 2010s). Notes on the research overall: A later analysis indicated that the 95 to 150 validation repertoires were generated on the platform also employed for the 670 or so repertoires of the first cohort. The aim of the study was to test whether cataloging public T cell receptors could identify signatures of past pathogen exposure. A separate validation cohort of 100 to 150 different subjects was used in addition to the approximately 640-subject first cohort. To predict cytomegalovirus infection status, the study brought together high-throughput TCR immunosequencing, statistical association of individual TCRs with disease status, and machine learning. Findings and caveats that apply to the study as a whole: A later analysis had no HLA typing for the validation cohort, so co-occurrence there was scored across all 120 repertoires. The classifier was reported to diagnose cytomegalovirus status with high specificity and sensitivity in both the original and validation cohorts. While some public TCRs were present in many individuals, most TCR sequences turned up only very rarely across donors. Three of the identified cytomegalovirus-associated TCR beta chains were confirmed in vitro to be specific for cytomegalovirus antigens. A total of 164 TCR beta chains were listed by the study as associated with cytomegalovirus. According to the authors, the approach could potentially be generalized to other disease states and immunological phenotypes. In a later analysis, TCRs clustered in the first cohort were found to also tend to co-occur in the roughly 130 validation repertoires, with 85% to 95% of cluster scores above 0.

The donors belonged to the validation cohort of under 150 subjects, which was separate from the approximately 680-subject first cohort. The CDR3 sequence holds 17 residues, the cysteine and phenylalanine included. The DNA shown is the 51-base CDR3, in frame from base 1. Trimming accounts for 5 bases at V and 0 bases at J, while the number of junction bases matched to no gene is 11. CDR1 is given as MDHEN and CDR2 as SYDVKM, both from the germline V gene. As for this clone: This clone's antigen is unknown. Base qualities were left out, and no much larger clone turns up one base away.

The library relied on the immunoSEQ multiplex PCR assay. The study's processing was this. A statistical classification framework was built for diagnosing cytomegalovirus status from the catalog of TCR beta chain sequences. TCRdb stores this immuneACCESS table with in-frame sequences only. Part of the clones is absent; in the studies checked, under half of the shortfall reflects unresolved V genes, and no reason is known for the rest. D and trimming come from the DNA, and the V and J calls and clone size come from that table. The sample table records approximately 53,000 clones; roughly 93% of these occur just once. The ten largest make up approximately 1.4% of the sample.

Rearrangement joined TRBV28 to TRBJ2-7; the junction holds 9 bases that match TRBD1. The sample was PBMCs. The clonotype originates from a man aged 18 to 30 in good health and CMV-seronegative. The CDR3 reads as follows: CASSASLQGAYSYEQYF. The base sequence is TGTGCCAGCAGTGCCTCTCTACAGGGGGCGTACTCCTACGAGCAGTACTTC.